This T cell receptor (beta chain) comes out of a study of T cell responses to AZD1222 COVID-19 vaccine (dated by TCRdb to the early 2020s). Background for the entire study: TCR sequencing was performed for approximately 240 trial participants, of whom about 200 were given two doses of AZD1222 and approximately 25 were given two doses of MenACWY control vaccine. Trial participants were enrolled by age into subgroups of 18-55, 56-69 and 70-plus years, and around 150, 28 and 57 TCR-sequenced participants, respectively, were included in these subgroups.

The CDR3 regions of human TCRbeta chains were analyzed by immunosequencing. As for the original processing: TCRs in the repertoires were matched against a reference library of SARS-CoV-2-specific TCRs that had been generated with the MIRA antigen-specificity platform. Breadth was defined as the fraction of unique TCRs that were SARS-CoV-2-associated, and depth was defined as the fraction of total T cells that were SARS-CoV-2-associated. Using the MIRA data, every spike-specific TCR was mapped to the spike region that the TCR reacted to and assigned to either a CD4 or a CD8 class. Log10-transformed breadth and depth values were compared by one-way ANOVA with Sidak's multiple comparisons tests. TCRdb took this table from immuneACCESS and kept in-frame rearrangements with V and J called. Such tables lack part of the clones; where checked against another copy, unresolved V genes explain under half of the gap, and the rest is unexplained. D and trimming were read from the DNA, whereas the V and J calls and clone size are those reported in that table. The table for this sample lists some 170,000 clones; 90% to 95% of them were counted only once. Of the sample, roughly 1.7% is held by the ten largest clones.

Germline trimming: 4 bases from V, 7 bases from J; junction bases outside gene matches: 8. The CDR3 holds 15 amino acids from the cysteine to the phenylalanine. The entry retains the CDR3 DNA only, 45 bases that are in frame from base 1. Per the germline V gene, MNHEY is the CDR1 and SVGAGI is the CDR2. Paper-wide results and their limitations: Reportedly, almost half of the unique spike-specific TCRs recognized epitopes lying outside the regions that are mutated in the B.1.351 and B.1.1.7 variants. Vaccine-associated CD4 TCRs spanned the whole spike protein, with dominant responses in regions 160-218 and 743-854. Conclusions about previously exposed vaccinees are limited, since just 5 or 6 AZD1222 recipients were seropositive for SARS-CoV-2 at baseline. The 56-69-year group was small, and its depth increase did not reach significance, likely because of low power. A significant rise in spike-specific TCR breadth and depth was observed after two AZD1222 doses relative to day 0 and relative to MenACWY recipients. Participants were mostly white British, with more females than males. The authors suggested clonal diversity may have been underestimated. Because no day 14 peak-response samples were available, the repertoires could be characterized only after the peak T cell response.

Taken with the paper, the label for time point translates to: about 28 days (+/-7) after the second vaccine dose. AZD1222 recipients with second doses at about 4 weeks or about 12 weeks were pooled, because spike-specific TCR depth and breadth did not differ between schedules. Vaccinee samples came from UK trials COV001 and COV002, including a single-blind randomized controlled phase 2/3 trial of AZD1222 (ChAdOx1 nCoV-19) in healthy adults. Trial participant PBMC samples were collected at day 0 and day 28 after the second dose for TCRbeta chain sequencing. Turning to this clone: Its antigen is unknown. Base qualities are not provided; no much larger clone lies one nucleotide away.

Rearrangement joined TRBV6-5 to TRBJ2-1, with 9 bases in between that match TRBD2. The source is an adult who received the AZD1222 COVID-19 vaccine. The sequencing used peripheral blood, collected 28 days after the second AZD1222 dose. The nucleotide sequence reads as follows: TGTGCCAGCAGTTTGGCGGGGGGGTATAGGAATGAGCAGTTCTTC. Its protein reads: CASSLAGGYRNEQFF.